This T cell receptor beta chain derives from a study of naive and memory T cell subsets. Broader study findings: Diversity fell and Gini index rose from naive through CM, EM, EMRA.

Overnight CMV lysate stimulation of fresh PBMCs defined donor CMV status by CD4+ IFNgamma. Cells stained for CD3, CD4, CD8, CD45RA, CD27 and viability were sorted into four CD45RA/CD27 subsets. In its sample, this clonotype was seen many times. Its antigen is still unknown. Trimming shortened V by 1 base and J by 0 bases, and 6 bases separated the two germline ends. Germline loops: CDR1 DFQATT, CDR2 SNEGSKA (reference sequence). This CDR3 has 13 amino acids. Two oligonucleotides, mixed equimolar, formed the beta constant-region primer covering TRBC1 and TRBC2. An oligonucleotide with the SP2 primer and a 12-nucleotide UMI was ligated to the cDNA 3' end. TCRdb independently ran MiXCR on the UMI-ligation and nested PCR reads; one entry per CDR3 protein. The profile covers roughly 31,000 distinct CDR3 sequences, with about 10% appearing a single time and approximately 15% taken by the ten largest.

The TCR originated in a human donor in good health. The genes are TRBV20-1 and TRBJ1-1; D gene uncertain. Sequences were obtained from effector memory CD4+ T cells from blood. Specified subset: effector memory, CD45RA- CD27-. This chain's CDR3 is CSARGALNTEAFF. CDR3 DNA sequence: TGCAGTGCTAGAGGTGCCCTGAACACTGAAGCTTTCTTT.